The entry that follows covers one T cell receptor (beta chain) sequence. In the authors' workflow: Amplifying reference gene primers gave estimates of nucleated cell counts. Clones were read by immunoSEQ multiplex PCR, and TCRdb kept only the in-frame ones, dropping some. From that table come the V and J calls and clone size; the DNA was used to work out D and trimming. The sample shows 150,000 or so clones, approximately 84% of them seen only once. Germline assignment: CDR1 LNHDA and CDR2 SQIVND (reference sequence). The ends lost 4 bases at V and 8 bases at J; junction bases unmatched: 6. This CDR3 spans 15 amino acids. This sample is part of a study of blood T cell repertoires in COVID-19. About the research overall: COVID-19 samples collected from the United States, Italy and Spain covered acute and convalescent phases.

The sequence derives from a woman in her fifties or sixties with acute or convalescent COVID-19. This sequence joins TRBV19 and TRBJ1-4; 11 bases map to TRBD1. Sample: peripheral blood. CDR3 nucleotides: TGTGCCAGTAGTAAAGGGACAGGGGGGGAAGAAAAACTGTTTTTT. Residues: CASSKGTGGEEKLFF.